The 17 T cell receptor beta chains reported below all come from one sample, sequenced in a study of graft-versus-host responses after intestinal transplantation. Antigen specificity for these receptors is unknown. Repertoires were generated with immunoSEQ multiplex PCR, while TCRdb's copy carries only in-frame clones and drops some. This sample has tens of thousands of clones; approximately 84% occur once, and the top ten carry 0.45% to 0.55%. The specimen comprised unstimulated CD4+ T cells sorted from spleen or lymph node cells, sampled before transplant. The receptors here all came from a human donor who was the organ donor for an intestinal transplant.

The rearrangement uses TRBV5-4 and TRBJ1-4, with 8 bases aligning to TRBD1. The germline CDR1 and CDR2 sequences are SGHNT and YYREEE (reference sequence). Unmatched junction bases numbered 2, after V lost 4 bases and J lost 3 bases. The CDR3 length is 14 residues. CDR3 amino acids: CASSRGQANEKLFF. The CDR3 region has the DNA TGTGCCAGCAGCCGGGGACAGGCTAATGAAAAACTGTTTTTT.

This clone was seen more than once but under ten times. The chain employs TRBV18 and TRBJ1-1; D remains unclear. CDR1 KGHSH and CDR2 LQKENI come from the germline V gene. This CDR3 is built from 15 residues. The V gene lost 4 bases and the J gene lost 5 bases, with 17 bases spanning the gap. The CDR3 loop reads CASSLRTAMVTEAFF. CDR3 nucleotide sequence: TGTGCCAGCTCACTCAGGACTGCGATGGTTACTGAAGCTTTCTTT.

The genes are TRBV6-1 and TRBJ2-7; the D gene is possibly TRBD1 (6 bases). V gave up 5 bases and J gave up 3 bases, with 11 bases separating them. Germline lookup yields CDR1 MNHNS and CDR2 SASEGT. This CDR3 is 13 amino acids long. CDR3 DNA sequence: TGTGCCAGCAGTAGGACAGCCGGCTACGAGCAGTACTTC. It translates to CASSRTAGYEQYF.

The rearrangement uses TRBV13 and TRBJ1-2, with a possible D match to TRBD1 (6 bases). Germline V CDR1 and CDR2: PRHDT, FYEKMQ (reference sequence). V lost 7 bases to trimming and J lost 2 bases, with 11 bases between them. This CDR3 is built from 13 residues. For the CDR3, the DNA is TGTGCCAGCAAACCACAGGGAAACTATGGCTACACCTTC. Amino acids: CASKPQGNYGYTF.

This clone came up a few times. The chain carries TRBV5-1 and TRBJ1-2, with D possibly matching TRBD1 (5 bases). The CDR3 is 15 amino acids. Germline lookup yields CDR1 SGHRS and CDR2 YFSETQ. V was trimmed by 0 bases and J by 7 bases, leaving 16 bases between them. The CDR3 coding sequence is TGCGCCAGCAGCTTGGATCGGGGGATAGTGAGTGGCTACACCTTC. Translated, it gives CASSLDRGIVSGYTF.

This clone has just a few counts. The chain employs TRBV5-4 and TRBJ2-7; 9 bases align to TRBD1. This CDR3 comprises 15 residues. V lost 4 bases to trimming and J lost 2 bases; unmatched junction nucleotides: 7. From germline, CDR1 is SGHNT and CDR2 YYREEE (reference sequence). CDR3 region: CASSGPGQGTYEQYF. In DNA form, the CDR3 reads TGTGCCAGCAGCGGACCGGGACAGGGAACCTACGAGCAGTACTTC.

The chain joins TRBV6-6 to TRBJ1-2; D uncertain. The CDR3 spans 11 residues. V gave up 5 bases and J gave up 6 bases, with 7 bases separating them. Germline V gene data show CDR1 as MNHNY and CDR2 as SVGAGI (reference sequence). This CDR3 reads CASSRWDGYTF. Written as DNA, the CDR3 is TGTGCCAGCAGTCGATGGGATGGCTACACCTTC.

The chain is built from TRBV10-1 and TRBJ2-3, with 9 nucleotides matching TRBD2. With 0 bases clipped from V and 2 bases from J, the junction kept 3 bases outside the gene matches. There are 16 residues in the CDR3. CDR1 is WNHNN and CDR2 is SYGVQD in the germline V gene (reference sequence). The CDR3 here is CASSESVAGVTDTQYF. The CDR3 nucleotides are TGCGCCAGCAGTGAGTCGGTAGCGGGAGTCACAGATACGCAGTATTTT.

This clone was recorded once. The chain joins TRBV18 to TRBJ2-2; D is perhaps TRBD2 (5 bases). The CDR3 spans 16 residues. Germline CDR1 reads KGHSH; CDR2 reads LQKENI. Trimming cost V 0 bases and J 5 bases, with 13 bases left between them. CDR3 bases: TGTGCCAGCTCACCACCTGAGACTATTGTAACCGGGGAGCTGTTTTTT. Protein: CASSPPETIVTGELFF.

The chain is built from TRBV28 and TRBJ1-2; 11 bases agree with TRBD1. The CDR3 extends over 17 amino acids. Looked up from germline, CDR1 is MDHEN and CDR2 is SYDVKM. V shed 6 bases, J shed 3 bases, and the junction held 12 bases outside the gene matches. The CDR3 DNA reads as TGTGCCAGCAGCGGAACTGGACAGGGGGCGAGTCACTATGGCTACACCTTC. Translated: CASSGTGQGASHYGYTF.

This sequence joins TRBV21-1 and TRBJ2-5; the D segment call TRBD2 is taken from the table without a DNA check. TRBV21-1 is labeled a pseudogene. The CDR3 contains 17 residues. The CDR3 reads CASSKTGTSSEEETQYF. The CDR3 DNA is TGTGCCAGCAGCAAAACCGGGACTAGCTCGGAGGAGGAGACCCAGTACTTC.

The chain combines TRBV11-2 with TRBJ2-3; tentative D call: TRBD2 (5 bases). The CDR3 runs to 15 residues. V dropped 3 bases and J dropped 4 bases, with 14 bases sitting between them. Germline V CDR1 and CDR2: SGHAT, FQNNGV. Here the CDR3 reads CASSLMRAASDTQYF. In DNA form, the CDR3 reads TGTGCCAGCAGCTTGATGAGGGCCGCGTCAGATACGCAGTATTTT.

This clone was found a few times. The sample holds other DNA sequences that translate to the same CDR3. The chain combines TRBV21-1 with TRBJ2-6; the D call of TRBD1 is as the table states it, not checked on the DNA. TRBV21-1 is an annotated pseudogene. This CDR3 comprises 16 residues. This CDR3 is CASSKWRGQGANVLTF. In DNA, the CDR3 is TGTGCCAGCAGCAAATGGAGGGGGCAGGGGGCCAACGTCCTGACTTTC.

This rearrangement joins TRBV5-1 to TRBJ2-5; D uncertain. The V gene's germline CDR1 is SGHRS and CDR2 YFSETQ. The CDR3 sequence is 12 residues long. The V end was cut by 3 bases, the J end by 4 bases, with 7 bases between. CDR3 residues: CASSSQGETQYF. The CDR3 DNA is TGCGCCAGCAGCTCCCAAGGAGAGACCCAGTACTTC.

The chain carries TRBV19 and TRBJ2-1; possibly TRBD2 for D (6 bases). CDR1 and CDR2 from the germline V gene are LNHDA and SQIVND (reference sequence). V was cut by 7 bases and J by 4 bases, with 14 bases left in between. This CDR3 contains 14 residues. The CDR3 protein is CASTLGGPYNEQFF. For the CDR3, the DNA is TGTGCCAGTACCCTCGGGGGACCTTACAATGAGCAGTTCTTC.

The chain couples TRBV30 to TRBJ1-5; D not certain. Between the trimmed V and J ends, which lost 0 bases and 2 bases, there was a span of 8 bases. CDR1 is GTSNPN and CDR2 is SVGIG in the germline V gene (reference sequence). The CDR3 covers 14 residues. DNA for the CDR3: TGTGCCTGGAGTGTTGGGTCTGGCAATCAGCCCCAGCATTTT. Amino acid sequence: CAWSVGSGNQPQHF.

The chain couples TRBV6-1 to TRBJ1-2, with 11 bases that match TRBD1. This CDR3 comprises 16 residues. Germline lookup yields CDR1 MNHNS and CDR2 SASEGT. V lost 0 bases to trimming and J lost 7 bases; unmatched junction nucleotides: 7. CDR3 in DNA: TGTGCCAGCAGTGAAGCCGGGACAGGGGGATTGGGTGGCTACACCTTC. Protein: CASSEAGTGGLGGYTF.